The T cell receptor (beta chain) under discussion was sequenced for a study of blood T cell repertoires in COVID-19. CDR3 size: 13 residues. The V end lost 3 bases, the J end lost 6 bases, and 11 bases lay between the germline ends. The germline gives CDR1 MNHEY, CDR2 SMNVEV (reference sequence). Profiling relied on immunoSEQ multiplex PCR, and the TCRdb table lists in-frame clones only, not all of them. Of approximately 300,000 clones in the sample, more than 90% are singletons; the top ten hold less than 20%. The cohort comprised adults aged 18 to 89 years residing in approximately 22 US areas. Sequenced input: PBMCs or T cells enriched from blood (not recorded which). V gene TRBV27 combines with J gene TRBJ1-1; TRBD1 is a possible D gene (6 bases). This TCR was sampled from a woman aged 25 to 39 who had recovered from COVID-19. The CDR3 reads CASSFGPGAEAFF. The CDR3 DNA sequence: TGTGCCAGCAGTTTTGGTCCAGGGGCTGAAGCTTTCTTT.